This entry describes one T cell receptor beta chain. The antigen remains undetermined. The sample comes from a study of shared clonotypes between healthy human individuals. Germline V gene data show CDR1 as LNHDA and CDR2 as SQIVND (reference sequence). V shed 3 bases and J shed 5 bases, with 22 bases lying between them. CDR3 size: 17 residues. The run depth of the assay was deep. The method was immunoSEQ multiplex PCR; TCRdb's version includes in-frame clones alone and lacks a portion of them. The sample lists 2 million to 2.5 million clones, more than 80% occurring once. Study results and caveats: Around 5% of naive CD4 clonotypes were common to several donors. For sorted subsets, rarefaction showed incomplete sequencing despite large depth.

The sample comprised naive CD4+ T cells from PBMCs. Subset indicated: CD45RA+ positively selected. This TCR derives from a man between 18 and 35 years old in good health. Some clones in this sample may be carry-over from other donors' samples. The chain carries TRBV19 and TRBJ2-5; maybe TRBD1 (7 bases). In DNA form, the CDR3 reads TGTGCCAGTAGTATTTGTTCAGGGGCCAGGGGGAGGGAGACCCAGTACTTC. Amino acids: CASSICSGARGRETQYF.